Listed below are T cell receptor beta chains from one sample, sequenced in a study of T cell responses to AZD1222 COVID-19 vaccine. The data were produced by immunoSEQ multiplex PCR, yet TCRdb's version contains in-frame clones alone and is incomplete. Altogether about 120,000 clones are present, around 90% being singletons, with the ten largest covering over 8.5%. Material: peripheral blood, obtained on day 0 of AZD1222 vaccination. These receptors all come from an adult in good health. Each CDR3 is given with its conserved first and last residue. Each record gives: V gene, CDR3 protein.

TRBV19	CAVQGGGLPQHF
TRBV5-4	CASSLVRGPYNEQFF
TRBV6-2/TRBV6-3	CASSDGQGHTEAFF
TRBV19	CASTIPGGFNYGYTF
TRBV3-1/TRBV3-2	CASSQGATMYNEQFF
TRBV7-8	CACSPQRQPQHF
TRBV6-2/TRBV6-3	CASSFKQGGTEAFF
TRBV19	CASSPIAGVAETQYF
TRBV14	CASSQGLAGGSYNEQFF
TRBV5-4	CASSLARTSGSYNEQFF
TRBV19	CASSSSGNTEAFF
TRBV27	CASSLQGLTEAFF
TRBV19	CASSKKALSANVLTF
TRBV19	CASRISGSGPYNEQFF
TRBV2	CASSARQGMSTEAFF
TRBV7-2	CASSSEGAVNTEAFF
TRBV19	CASNAWGAEAFF
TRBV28	CASSYQGAGNTIYF
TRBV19	CASRFGQSGSYEQYF
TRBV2	CASKLRDRSTDTQYF
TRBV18	CASSQTQGNEQFF
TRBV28	CASRTSWGQGISEAFF
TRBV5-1	CASSFGGRSTDTQYF
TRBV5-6	CASSLRGPMNTEAFF
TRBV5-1	CASSWDSNQPQHF
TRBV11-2	CASSLVSSWSYGYTF
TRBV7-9	CASSPGGQGFAFF
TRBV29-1	CSGTGTSGGYSYNEQFF
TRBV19	CASSIGNTEAFF
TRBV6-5	CASSSGKGQGSTEAFF
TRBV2	CASRAPTHGDYGYTF
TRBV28	CASSFGSGPGREAFF
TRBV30	CAWSRQGGYGYTF
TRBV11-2	CASSSFFNTEAFF
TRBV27	CASSDTYEQYF
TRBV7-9	CASSPRDRNYNEQFF
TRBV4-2	CASSTRSGRLSYNEQFF
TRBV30	CAWSSTGTANEKLFF
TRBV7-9	CASSLGDGGFYEQYF
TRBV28	CASSLLGMGEKLFF